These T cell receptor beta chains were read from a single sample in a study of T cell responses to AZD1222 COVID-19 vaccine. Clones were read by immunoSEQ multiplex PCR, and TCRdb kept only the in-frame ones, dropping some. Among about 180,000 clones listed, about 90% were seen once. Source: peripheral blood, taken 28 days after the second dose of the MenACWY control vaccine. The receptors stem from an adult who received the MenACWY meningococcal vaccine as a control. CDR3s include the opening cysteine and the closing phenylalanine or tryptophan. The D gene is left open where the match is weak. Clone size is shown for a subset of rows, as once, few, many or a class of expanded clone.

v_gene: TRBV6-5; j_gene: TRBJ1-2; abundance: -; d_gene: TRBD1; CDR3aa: CASTDRDSDGYTF; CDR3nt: TGTGCCAGCACCGACAGGGACTCGGATGGCTACACCTTC
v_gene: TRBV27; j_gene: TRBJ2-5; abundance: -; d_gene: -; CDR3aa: CARLGGLETQYF; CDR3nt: TGTGCCAGACTCGGGGGTTTAGAGACCCAGTACTTC
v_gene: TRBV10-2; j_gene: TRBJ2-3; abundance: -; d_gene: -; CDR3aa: CASSDRASSTDTQYF; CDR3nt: TGCGCCAGCAGTGACCGGGCTAGCAGCACAGATACGCAGTATTTT
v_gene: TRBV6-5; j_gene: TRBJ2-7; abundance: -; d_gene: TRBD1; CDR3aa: CASRWTGWSEQYF; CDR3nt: TGTGCCAGCAGATGGACAGGGTGGAGCGAGCAGTACTTC
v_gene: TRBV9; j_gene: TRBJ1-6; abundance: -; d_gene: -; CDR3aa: CASSVDGFNSPLHF; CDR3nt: TGTGCCAGCAGCGTAGACGGCTTTAATTCACCCCTCCACTTT
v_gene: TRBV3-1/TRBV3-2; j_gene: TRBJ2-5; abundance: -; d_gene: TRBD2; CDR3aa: CASSQDVGGEETQYF; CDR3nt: TGTGCCAGCAGCCAAGATGTGGGGGGGGAAGAGACCCAGTACTTC
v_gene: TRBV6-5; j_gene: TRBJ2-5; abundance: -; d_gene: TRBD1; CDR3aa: CASSYLRQGEETQYF; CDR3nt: TGTGCCAGCAGTTACCTTCGACAGGGAGAAGAGACCCAGTACTTC
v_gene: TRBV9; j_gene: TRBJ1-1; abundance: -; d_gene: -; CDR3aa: CASSVIGRGPSDEAFF; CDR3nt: TGTGCCAGCAGCGTAATCGGACGGGGCCCCTCTGATGAAGCTTTCTTT
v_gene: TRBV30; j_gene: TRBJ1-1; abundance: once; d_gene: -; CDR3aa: CAWRSSGGQRAEAFF; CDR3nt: TGTGCCTGGAGATCCTCTGGGGGACAACGCGCTGAAGCTTTCTTT
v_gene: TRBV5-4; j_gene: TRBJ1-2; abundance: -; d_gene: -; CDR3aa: CASSLEKRAGYTF; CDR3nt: TGTGCCAGCAGCTTGGAGAAGAGGGCTGGCTACACCTTC
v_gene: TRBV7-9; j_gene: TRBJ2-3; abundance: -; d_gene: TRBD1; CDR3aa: CASSLALGRGTTDTQYF; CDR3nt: TGTGCCAGCAGCTTAGCGTTAGGCAGGGGGACCACAGATACGCAGTATTTT
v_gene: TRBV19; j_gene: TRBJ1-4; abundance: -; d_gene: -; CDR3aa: CASSITPTYATNEKLFF; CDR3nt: TGTGCCAGTAGTATAACCCCGACCTATGCAACTAATGAAAAACTGTTTTTT
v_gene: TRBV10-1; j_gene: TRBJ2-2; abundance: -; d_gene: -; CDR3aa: CASSEARRYTGELFF; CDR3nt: TGCGCCAGCAGTGAGGCCCGGAGGTACACCGGGGAGCTGTTTTTT
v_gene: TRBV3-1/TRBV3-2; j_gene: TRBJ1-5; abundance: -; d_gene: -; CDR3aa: CASSQLRNQPQHF; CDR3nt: TGTGCCAGCAGCCAGCTAAGGAATCAGCCCCAGCATTTT
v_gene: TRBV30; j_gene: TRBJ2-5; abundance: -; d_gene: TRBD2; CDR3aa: CAWSFLAGAETQYF; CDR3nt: TGTGCCTGGAGCTTTCTAGCGGGAGCGGAGACCCAGTACTTC
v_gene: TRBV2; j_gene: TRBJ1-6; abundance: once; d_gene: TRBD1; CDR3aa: CASCRDRRNSPLHF; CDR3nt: TGTGCCAGCTGCCGGGACAGGCGCAATTCACCCCTCCACTTT
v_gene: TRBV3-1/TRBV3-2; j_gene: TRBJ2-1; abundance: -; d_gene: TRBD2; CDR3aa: CASSQEGAGGRGVQFF; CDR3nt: TGTGCCAGCAGCCAAGAAGGCGCGGGAGGGAGAGGGGTGCAGTTCTTC
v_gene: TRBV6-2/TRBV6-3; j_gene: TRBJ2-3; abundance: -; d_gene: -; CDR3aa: CASSGAASDTQYF; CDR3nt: TGTGCCAGCAGTGGGGCTGCATCCGATACGCAGTATTTT
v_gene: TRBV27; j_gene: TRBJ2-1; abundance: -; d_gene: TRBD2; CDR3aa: CASSSNPPGLVYNEQFF; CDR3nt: TGTGCCAGCAGTTCAAACCCTCCGGGACTAGTCTACAATGAGCAGTTCTTC
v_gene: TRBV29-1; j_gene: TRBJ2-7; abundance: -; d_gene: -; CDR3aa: CSVDPQVPAGAYEQYF; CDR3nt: TGCAGCGTTGATCCCCAGGTTCCGGCTGGCGCCTACGAGCAGTACTTC
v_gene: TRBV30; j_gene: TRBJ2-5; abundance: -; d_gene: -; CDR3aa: CAWSMGAVTETQYF; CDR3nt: TGTGCCTGGAGTATGGGGGCCGTCACCGAGACCCAGTACTTC
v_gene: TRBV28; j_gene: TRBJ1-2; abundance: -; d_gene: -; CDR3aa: CASSLGLQGSGYTF; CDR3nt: TGTGCCAGCAGTTTAGGCCTCCAGGGTAGTGGCTACACCTTC
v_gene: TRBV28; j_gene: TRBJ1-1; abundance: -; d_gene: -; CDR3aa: CASSLSGGRMNTEAFF; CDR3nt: TGTGCCAGCAGTTTAAGCGGGGGGCGCATGAACACTGAAGCTTTCTTT
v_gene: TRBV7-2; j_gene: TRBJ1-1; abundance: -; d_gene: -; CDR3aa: CASSLGAGLMNTEAFF; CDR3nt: TGTGCCAGCAGCTTAGGGGCAGGGCTTATGAACACTGAAGCTTTCTTT
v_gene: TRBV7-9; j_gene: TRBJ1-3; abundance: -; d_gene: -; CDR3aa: CASSTLQIISGNTIYF; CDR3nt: TGTGCCAGCAGCACGTTACAGATCATCTCTGGAAACACCATATATTTT
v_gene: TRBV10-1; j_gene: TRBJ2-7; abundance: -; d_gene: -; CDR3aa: CASSDLAGAIYEQYF; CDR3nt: TGCGCCAGCAGTGATTTAGCAGGGGCTATCTACGAGCAGTACTTC
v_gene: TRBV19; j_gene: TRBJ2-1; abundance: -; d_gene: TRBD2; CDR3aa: CASSIGGSGNEQFF; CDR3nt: TGTGCCAGTAGTATTGGTGGTAGCGGGAATGAGCAGTTCTTC
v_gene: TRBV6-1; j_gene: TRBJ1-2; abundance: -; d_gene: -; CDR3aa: CASSEFQGPANYGYTF; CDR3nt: TGTGCCAGCAGTGAATTCCAGGGGCCAGCTAACTATGGCTACACCTTC
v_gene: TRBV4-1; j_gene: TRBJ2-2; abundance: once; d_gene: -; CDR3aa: CASSHQARVATGELFF; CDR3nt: TGCGCCAGCAGCCACCAGGCACGGGTAGCCACCGGGGAGCTGTTTTTT
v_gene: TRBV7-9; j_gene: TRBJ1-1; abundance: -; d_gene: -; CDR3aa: CASSLARGNTEAFF; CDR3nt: TGTGCCAGCAGCTTAGCGCGGGGGAACACTGAAGCTTTCTTT
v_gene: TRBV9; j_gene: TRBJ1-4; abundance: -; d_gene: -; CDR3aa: CASSAEGVPNEKLFF; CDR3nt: TGTGCCAGCAGCGCAGAGGGGGTTCCCAATGAAAAACTGTTTTTT
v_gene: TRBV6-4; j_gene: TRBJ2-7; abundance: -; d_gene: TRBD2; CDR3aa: CASSEHSGGRNEQYF; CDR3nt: TGTGCCAGCAGTGAACATTCGGGCGGGAGAAACGAGCAGTACTTC
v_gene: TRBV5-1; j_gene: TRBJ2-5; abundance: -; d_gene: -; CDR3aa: CASSLAPIQETQYF; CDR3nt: TGCGCCAGCAGCTTAGCCCCTATCCAAGAGACCCAGTACTTC
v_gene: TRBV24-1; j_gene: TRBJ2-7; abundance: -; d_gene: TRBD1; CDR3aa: CATSDSGQGSFHEQYF; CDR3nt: TGTGCCACCAGTGATTCAGGACAGGGGAGTTTCCACGAGCAGTACTTC
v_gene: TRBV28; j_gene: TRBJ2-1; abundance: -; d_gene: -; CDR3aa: CASRARNEQFF; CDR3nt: TGTGCCAGCAGAGCGAGAAATGAGCAGTTCTTC
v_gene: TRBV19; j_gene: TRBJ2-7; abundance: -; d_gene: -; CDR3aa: CASSIGGTYEQYF; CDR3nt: TGTGCCAGTAGTATTGGAGGAACCTACGAGCAGTACTTC
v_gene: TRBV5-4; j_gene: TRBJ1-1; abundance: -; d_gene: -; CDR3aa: CASSLRVNTEAFF; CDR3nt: TGTGCCAGCAGCTTGAGGGTGAACACTGAAGCTTTCTTT
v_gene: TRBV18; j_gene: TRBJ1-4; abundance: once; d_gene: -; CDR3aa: CASSPPGTNEKLFF; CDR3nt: TGTGCCAGCTCACCTCCAGGAACTAATGAAAAACTGTTTTTT
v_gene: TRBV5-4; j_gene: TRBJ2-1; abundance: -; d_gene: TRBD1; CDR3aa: CASSFPGGQANEQFF; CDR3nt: TGTGCCAGCAGCTTCCCAGGGGGTCAGGCGAATGAGCAGTTCTTC
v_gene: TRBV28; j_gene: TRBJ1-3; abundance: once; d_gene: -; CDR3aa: CASSLWGLLSGNTIYF; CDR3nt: TGTGCCAGCAGTTTATGGGGCCTCCTATCTGGAAACACCATATATTTT
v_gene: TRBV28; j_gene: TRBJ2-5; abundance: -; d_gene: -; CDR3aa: CASSSAGLTSMGIETQYF; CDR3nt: TGTGCCAGCAGTTCGGCTGGGCTTACTAGCATGGGAATCGAGACCCAGTACTTC
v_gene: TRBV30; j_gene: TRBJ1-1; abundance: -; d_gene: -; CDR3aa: CAWSVSPQGNTEAFF; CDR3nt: TGTGCCTGGAGTGTTTCCCCTCAAGGGAACACTGAAGCTTTCTTT
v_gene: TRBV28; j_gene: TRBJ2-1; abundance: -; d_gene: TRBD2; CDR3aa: CASSSLSSGIDEQFF; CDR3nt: TGTGCCAGCAGTAGTTTGTCTAGCGGGATCGATGAGCAGTTCTTC
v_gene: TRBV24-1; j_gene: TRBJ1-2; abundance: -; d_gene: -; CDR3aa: CATSDQFRGYGYTF; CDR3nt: TGTGCCACCAGTGACCAGTTTCGGGGCTATGGCTACACCTTC
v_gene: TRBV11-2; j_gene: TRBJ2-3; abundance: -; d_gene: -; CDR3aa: CASSLEGGYSDTQYF; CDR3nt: TGTGCCAGCAGCCTTGAGGGGGGTTACTCAGATACGCAGTATTTT
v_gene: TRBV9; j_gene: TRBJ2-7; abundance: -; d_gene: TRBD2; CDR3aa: CASSVDPGGGYEQYF; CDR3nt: TGTGCCAGCAGCGTAGACCCGGGAGGTGGATACGAGCAGTACTTC